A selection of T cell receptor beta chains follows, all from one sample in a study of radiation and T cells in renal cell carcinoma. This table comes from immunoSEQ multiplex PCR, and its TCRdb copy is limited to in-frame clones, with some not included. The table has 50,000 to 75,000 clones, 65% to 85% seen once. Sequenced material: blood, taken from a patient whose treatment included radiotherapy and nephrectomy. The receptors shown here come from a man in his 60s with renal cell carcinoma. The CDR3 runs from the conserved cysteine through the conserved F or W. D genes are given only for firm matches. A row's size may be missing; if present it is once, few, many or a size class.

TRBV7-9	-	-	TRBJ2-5	CASSFGPRETQYF	TGTGCCAGCAGCTTCGGGCCCCGCGAGACCCAGTACTTC
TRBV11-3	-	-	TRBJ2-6	CASSLDRGGPSGANVLTF	TGTGCCAGCAGCTTAGATCGCGGAGGACCCTCTGGGGCCAACGTCCTGACTTTC
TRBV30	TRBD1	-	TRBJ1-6	CAWSAVRGRGGNSPLHF	TGTGCCTGGAGTGCAGTCAGGGGGCGAGGGGGGAATTCACCCCTCCACTTT
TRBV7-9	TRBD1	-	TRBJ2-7	CASSLRTGVGEQYF	TGTGCCAGCAGCTTGAGGACAGGGGTGGGGGAGCAGTACTTC
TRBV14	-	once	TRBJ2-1	CASSPTLALLSWEQFF	TGTGCCAGCAGCCCGACCTTGGCTTTGCTATCGTGGGAGCAGTTCTTC
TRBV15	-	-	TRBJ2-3	CATSRDRLARRTDTQYF	TGTGCCACCAGCAGAGATCGGCTAGCGCGCCGCACAGATACGCAGTATTTT
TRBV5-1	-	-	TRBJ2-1	CASSLRRDAPDNEQFF	TGCGCCAGCAGCTTGCGCCGGGACGCCCCCGACAATGAGCAGTTCTTC
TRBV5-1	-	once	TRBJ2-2	CASSPDGEGELFF	TGCGCCAGCAGCCCGGACGGGGAGGGGGAGCTGTTTTTT
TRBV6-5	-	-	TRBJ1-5	CASSYSSNQPQHF	TGTGCCAGCAGTTACTCTAGCAATCAGCCCCAGCATTTT
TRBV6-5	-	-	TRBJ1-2	CASRGDIRYTF	TGTGCCTCTAGAGGGGATATTCGCTACACCTTC
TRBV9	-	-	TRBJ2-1	CASSVETAREQFF	TGTGCCAGCAGCGTAGAAACGGCGCGTGAGCAGTTCTTC
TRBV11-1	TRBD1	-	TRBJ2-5	CASSFWFLGGQGGETQYF	TGTGCCAGCAGCTTCTGGTTTTTGGGGGGACAGGGGGGAGAGACCCAGTACTTC
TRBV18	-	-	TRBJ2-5	CASSPPRTAQETQYF	TGTGCCAGCTCACCACCTCGGACAGCCCAAGAGACCCAGTACTTC
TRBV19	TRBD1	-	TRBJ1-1	CASKLGTGNTEAFF	TGTGCCAGTAAACTCGGGACAGGCAACACTGAAGCTTTCTTT
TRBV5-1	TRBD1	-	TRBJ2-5	CASSGNTGGETQYF	TGCGCCAGCAGCGGCAACACAGGGGGCGAGACCCAGTACTTC
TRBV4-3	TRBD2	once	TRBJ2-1	CASSQELAGAYYNEQFF	TGCGCCAGCAGCCAAGAATTAGCGGGGGCCTACTACAATGAGCAGTTCTTC
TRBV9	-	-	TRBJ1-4	CASRKLRAPNEKLFF	TGTGCCAGCAGGAAACTCCGGGCTCCTAATGAAAAACTGTTTTTT
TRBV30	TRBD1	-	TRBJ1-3	CAWPTGAGNTIYF	TGTGCCTGGCCGACAGGGGCTGGAAACACCATATATTTT
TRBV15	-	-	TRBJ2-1	CATSRGGLRPDGYNEQFF	TGTGCCACCAGCAGAGGGGGTTTGAGACCTGACGGGTACAATGAGCAGTTCTTC
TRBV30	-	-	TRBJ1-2	CAWTPGAGYTF	TGTGCCTGGACCCCAGGGGCTGGCTACACCTTC
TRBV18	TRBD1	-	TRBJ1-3	CAASPGQLRSSGNTIYF	TGTGCCGCTTCACCGGGACAGCTAAGGAGCTCTGGAAACACCATATATTTT
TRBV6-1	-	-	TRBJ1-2	CASSKKPANYGYTF	TGTGCCAGCAGTAAAAAACCAGCTAACTATGGCTACACCTTC
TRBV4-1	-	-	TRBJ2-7	CASSRQGDYEQYF	TGCGCCAGCAGCAGGCAGGGAGACTACGAGCAGTACTTC
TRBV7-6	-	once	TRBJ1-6	CASSLGTGGGSNSPLHF	TGTGCCAGCAGCTTAGGAACAGGCGGTGGGAGTAATTCACCCCTCCACTTT
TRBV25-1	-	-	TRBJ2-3	CASSVGGRSTDTQYF	TGTGCCAGCAGTGTCGGCGGGCGCTCCACAGATACGCAGTATTTT
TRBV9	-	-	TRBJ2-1	CASSVDGLPYNEQFF	TGTGCCAGCAGCGTAGATGGCTTACCCTACAATGAGCAGTTCTTC
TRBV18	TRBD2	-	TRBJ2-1	CASSPPGLAGGDNEQFF	TGTGCCAGCTCACCACCGGGACTAGCGGGAGGAGACAATGAGCAGTTCTTC
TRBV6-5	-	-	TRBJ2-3	CASSYDVRTDTQYF	TGTGCCAGCAGTTACGATGTCCGCACAGATACGCAGTATTTT
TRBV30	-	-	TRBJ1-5	CAWSESRAANQPQHF	TGTGCCTGGAGTGAATCTAGGGCCGCCAATCAGCCCCAGCATTTT
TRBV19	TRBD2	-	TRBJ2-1	CASSPTRTSGIHNEQFF	TGTGCCAGTAGTCCTACTCGGACTAGCGGGATTCACAATGAGCAGTTCTTC
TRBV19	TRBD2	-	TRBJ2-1	CASSRLSGTLEFF	TGTGCCAGTAGTCGATTGAGCGGGACTCTTGAGTTCTTC
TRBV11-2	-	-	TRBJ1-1	CASSPSSRITEAFF	TGTGCCAGCAGCCCATCCTCGAGGATCACTGAAGCTTTCTTT